This TCR beta chain was profiled in a study of blood T cells in healthy people across ages. This CDR3 has 15 amino acids. The germline V gene encodes CDR1 SGHRS and CDR2 YFSETQ. With 0 bases removed from V and 3 bases from J, the gap between germline ends came to 10 bases. Primers used in a second PCR of about 6 to 11 cycles were a sample-barcoded 5' primer and a J-beta primer mix. TCRdb re-called the 5' RACE reads with MiXCR, one entry per CDR3 protein. In the table there are about a million distinct CDR3 sequences, around 46% of which are singletons. The TCR originated in a man aged 25-45 years in good health. The V call is TRBV5-1, the J call TRBJ2-1; D gene uncertain. Sequenced input: blood. In DNA, the CDR3 is TGCGCCAGCAGCTTGGCGGAGCCAAGCTACAATGAGCAGTTCTTC. Translated: CASSLAEPSYNEQFF.